This T cell receptor beta chain was obtained from a study of patients and donors after allogeneic stem cell transplantation. TCRdb called the RT-PCR reads again in MiXCR, with one record for every CDR3 protein. There are roughly 880,000 distinct CDR3 sequences in the sample; more than 15% occur only once, and roughly 6% lies in the top ten. At least ten counts were recorded for this clonotype. This CDR3 has 14 residues. Trimming at V came to 3 bases and at J to 1 base, leaving 5 bases not matched to a gene. Germline V gene sequence: CDR1 SQVTM, CDR2 ANQGSEA. Sequencing input: blood, either unsorted or a sorted T cell fraction (not recorded which). The J gene is TRBJ2-7, the V gene TRBV29-1; 8 bases are a match to TRBD1. This clonotype was obtained from a human donor who was either an allogeneic HSCT recipient or a stem cell or donor lymphocyte infusion donor (not recorded which). It is not recorded whose cells these are; they may come from a transplant donor. CDR3 amino acids: CSVEDGTGSYEQYF. The DNA for the CDR3 is TGCAGCGTTGAGGACGGGACAGGTTCCTACGAGCAGTACTTC.